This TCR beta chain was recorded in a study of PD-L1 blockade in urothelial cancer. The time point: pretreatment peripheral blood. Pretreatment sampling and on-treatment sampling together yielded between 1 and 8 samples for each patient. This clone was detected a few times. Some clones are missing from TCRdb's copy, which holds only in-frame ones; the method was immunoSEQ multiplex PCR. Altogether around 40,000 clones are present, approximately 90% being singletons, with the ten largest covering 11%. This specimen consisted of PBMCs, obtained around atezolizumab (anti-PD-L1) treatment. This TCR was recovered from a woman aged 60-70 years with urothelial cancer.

In DNA, the CDR3 is TGTGCCAGCAGTCCCGGGACTAGCGCCGTTTCAGATACGCAGTATTTT. Amino acid sequence: CASSPGTSAVSDTQYF. This rearrangement joins TRBV2 to TRBJ2-3, with 10 bases aligning to TRBD2. V was clipped by 5 bases and J by 4 bases; unmatched bases: 9. The CDR3 is made up of 16 amino acids. Germline V gene lookup returns CDR1 SNHLY and CDR2 FYNNEI.